Listed below are T cell receptor beta chains from one sample, sequenced in a study of OX40 agonist ivuxolimab in advanced cancers. The protocol was immunoSEQ multiplex PCR, while the TCRdb copy is restricted to in-frame clones and leaves out a portion. The top ten hold 0.75% to 1% of the sample, which has nearly 85,000 clones, 75% to 90% seen once. The input for sequencing was CD4+ or CD8+ T cells sorted from blood, taken in a trial of the OX40 agonist ivuxolimab. These receptors came from an adult with an advanced solid tumor such as melanoma, head and neck, liver or kidney cancer. The CDR3 runs from the conserved cysteine through the conserved F or W. The size of a clone is reported for some rows only, either as once, few or many, or as a class for expanded clones.

cdr3_aa	clone_size	v_call	j_call
CASGLNSYNEQFF	.	TRBV2	TRBJ2-1
CASSFLTGDQETQYF	.	TRBV7-2	TRBJ2-5
CATSRVTGSYNEQFF	.	TRBV15	TRBJ2-1
CASSLGGWETQYF	.	TRBV11-2	TRBJ2-5
CASSLRGTTNTGELFF	.	TRBV7-2	TRBJ2-2
CASSIVGGARYTEAFF	.	TRBV19	TRBJ1-1
CASRGWADTEKLFF	.	TRBV5-6	TRBJ1-4
CASSYSSGQPQHF	.	TRBV6-5	TRBJ1-5
CASSTGTGGLQPQHF	.	TRBV5-5	TRBJ1-5
CASSPAGTGLGEQYF	.	TRBV5-1	TRBJ2-7
CASSPQGQAFPQYF	.	TRBV19	TRBJ2-7
CASSPPGARYYGYTF	few	TRBV6-5	TRBJ1-2
CASSHVGAFGYTF	.	TRBV6-1	TRBJ1-2
CASSPGGEDTGELFF	.	TRBV7-2	TRBJ2-2
CASRQQGRSYNEQFF	.	TRBV6-1	TRBJ2-1
CASSLVVQTYGYTF	few	TRBV7-2	TRBJ1-2
CSVDGQNEQYF	.	TRBV29-1	TRBJ2-7
CASSLRDSTLDTQYF	.	TRBV27	TRBJ2-3
CASSLVSTNTGELFF	.	TRBV7-2	TRBJ2-2
CASSLAASWDTQYF	.	TRBV7-2	TRBJ2-3
CASSKALWATGELFF	once	TRBV21-1	TRBJ2-2
CASSQGIGYNSPLHF	.	TRBV4-1	TRBJ1-6
CASRMTSGGPLSGANVLTF	.	TRBV7-3	TRBJ2-6
CASSFSGVTDTQYF	.	TRBV27	TRBJ2-3
CASFPPVTGRTEAFF	.	TRBV6-1	TRBJ1-1
CASSLAWSGGEAFF	.	TRBV7-2	TRBJ1-1
CASSRIGQGPQETQYF	.	TRBV4-3	TRBJ2-5
CASSVLREDTGELFF	once	TRBV10-2	TRBJ2-2
CASSPGEANHSPLHF	.	TRBV6-5	TRBJ1-6
CASSLEVGTGVGNTEAFF	.	TRBV7-2	TRBJ1-1
CASGVRSNQPQHF	.	TRBV2	TRBJ1-5
CASSNRPLGDYGYTF	.	TRBV6-6	TRBJ1-2
CASSSWGGHRTF	.	TRBV5-6	TRBJ1-1
CASSQDPQVGLEQYF	.	TRBV4-3	TRBJ2-7
CASSQGPNSGNTIYF	.	TRBV4-3	TRBJ1-3
CASSLPAEREGYTF	.	TRBV5-6	TRBJ1-2
CAWSPQGYNEKLFF	.	TRBV30	TRBJ1-4
CASSLAGYDTEAFF	few	TRBV5-4	TRBJ1-1
CASSGQNTGELFF	.	TRBV2	TRBJ2-2
CAWKRGELLTEAFF	once	TRBV30	TRBJ1-1
CASSLTGAEKLFF	once	TRBV7-9	TRBJ1-4
CASSIPRGQGTGELFF	.	TRBV19	TRBJ2-2
CASSPLPGPHYEQYF	.	TRBV18	TRBJ2-7
CASSYDPGGTPYEQYF	once	TRBV6-5	TRBJ2-7
CASRPGDTRYNEQFF	.	TRBV19	TRBJ2-1
CASSRDRGSGYTF	once	TRBV6-6	TRBJ1-2
CASSPQFLRTGRTNGYTF	.	TRBV18	TRBJ1-2
CASSIADTRSYNEQFF	.	TRBV19	TRBJ2-1
CASSHPDREGTEAFF	.	TRBV4-1	TRBJ1-1
CASSPIGGHGYTF	.	TRBV6-6	TRBJ1-2
CASSQESRQAYGYTF	.	TRBV4-2	TRBJ1-2
CAIRGRGTDTQYF	.	TRBV10-3	TRBJ2-3
CASSLGRRTAMNTEAFF	few	TRBV11-2	TRBJ1-1
CASSNGQDNTEAFF	few	TRBV21-1	TRBJ1-1
CASSSLQVEGYTF	.	TRBV5-4	TRBJ1-2